This T cell receptor (beta chain) was profiled in a study of CD8 T cells in ankylosing spondylitis. This clonotype was observed many times. Its antigen is still unknown. Whole-study results and caveats: Among TCR beta sequences, a motif of eight or nine highly homologous variants appeared characteristic of ankylosing spondylitis blood.

The CDR3 loop spans 15 amino acids. Trimming removed 6 bases at V and 4 bases at J, with 18 bases between. Each TCR beta library was made by quantitative 5'-RACE that incorporated molecular barcodes. Via MiXCR, TCRdb re-called the 5' RACE reads, giving one row per CDR3 protein. Of 450,000 to 550,000 distinct CDR3 sequences listed, about 5.2% are singletons. Sequencing used blood, either unsorted or a sorted T cell fraction (not recorded which). The rearrangement links TRBV12-3 or TRBV12-4 to TRBJ1-1; D unclear. This sequence originates from a male donor with ankylosing spondylitis. CDR3 nucleotide sequence: TGTGCCAGCAGATTGACGCCAAACCGGGTCACTGAAGCTTTCTTT. Its translation is CASRLTPNRVTEAFF.